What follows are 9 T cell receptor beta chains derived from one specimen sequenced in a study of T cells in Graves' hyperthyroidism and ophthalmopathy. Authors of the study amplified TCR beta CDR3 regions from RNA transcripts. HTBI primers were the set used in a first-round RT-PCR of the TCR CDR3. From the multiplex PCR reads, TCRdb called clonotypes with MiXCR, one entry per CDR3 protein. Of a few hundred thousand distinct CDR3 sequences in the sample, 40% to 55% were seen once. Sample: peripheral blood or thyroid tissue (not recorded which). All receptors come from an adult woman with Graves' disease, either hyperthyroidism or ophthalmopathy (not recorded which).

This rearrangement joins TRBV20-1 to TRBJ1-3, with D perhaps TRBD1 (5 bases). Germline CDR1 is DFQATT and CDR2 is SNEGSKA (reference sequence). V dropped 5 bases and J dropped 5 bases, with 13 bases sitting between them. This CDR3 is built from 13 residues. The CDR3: CSAPTRGRNTIYF. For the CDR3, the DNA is TGCAGTGCTCCTACCCGGGGACGAAACACCATATATTTT.

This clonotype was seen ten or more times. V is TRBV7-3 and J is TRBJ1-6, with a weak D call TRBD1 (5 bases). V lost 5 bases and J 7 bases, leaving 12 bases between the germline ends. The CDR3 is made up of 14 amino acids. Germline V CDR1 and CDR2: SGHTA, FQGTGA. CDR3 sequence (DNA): TGTGCCAGCAGCCGGGGACTCGTGAATTCACCCCTCCACTTT. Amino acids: CASSRGLVNSPLHF.

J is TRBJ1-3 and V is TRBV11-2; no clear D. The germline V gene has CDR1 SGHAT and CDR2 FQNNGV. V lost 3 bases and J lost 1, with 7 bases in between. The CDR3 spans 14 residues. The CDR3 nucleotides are TGTGCCAGCAGCTTGTGGGCATCTGGAAACACCATATATTTT. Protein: CASSLWASGNTIYF. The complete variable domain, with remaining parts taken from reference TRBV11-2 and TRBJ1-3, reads EAGVAQSPRYKIIEKRQSVAFWCNPISGHATLYWYQQILGQGPKLLIQFQNNGVVDDSQLPKDRFSAERLKGVDSTLKIQPAKLEDSAVYLCASSLWASGNTIYFGEGSWLTVV.

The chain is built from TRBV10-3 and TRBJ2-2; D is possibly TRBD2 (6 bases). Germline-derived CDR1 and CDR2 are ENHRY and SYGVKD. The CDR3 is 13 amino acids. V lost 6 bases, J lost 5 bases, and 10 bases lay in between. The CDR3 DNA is TGTGCCATCAGCGCGGGGCAAACCGGGGAGCTGTTTTTT. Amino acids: CAISAGQTGELFF.

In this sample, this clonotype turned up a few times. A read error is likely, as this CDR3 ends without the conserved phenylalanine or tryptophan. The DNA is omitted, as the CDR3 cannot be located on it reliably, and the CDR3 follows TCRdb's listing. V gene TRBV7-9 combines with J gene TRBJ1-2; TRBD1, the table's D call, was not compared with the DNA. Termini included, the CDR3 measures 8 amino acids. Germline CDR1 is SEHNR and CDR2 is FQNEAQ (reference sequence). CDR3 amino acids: CASRPRDV.

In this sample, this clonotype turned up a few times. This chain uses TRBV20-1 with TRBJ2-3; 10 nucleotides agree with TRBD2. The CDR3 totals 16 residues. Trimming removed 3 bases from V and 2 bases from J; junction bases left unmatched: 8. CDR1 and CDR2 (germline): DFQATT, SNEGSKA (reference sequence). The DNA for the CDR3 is TGCAGTGCTAGCTCACCCCTAGCGGGAGCCACAGATACGCAGTATTTT. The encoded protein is CSASSPLAGATDTQYF.

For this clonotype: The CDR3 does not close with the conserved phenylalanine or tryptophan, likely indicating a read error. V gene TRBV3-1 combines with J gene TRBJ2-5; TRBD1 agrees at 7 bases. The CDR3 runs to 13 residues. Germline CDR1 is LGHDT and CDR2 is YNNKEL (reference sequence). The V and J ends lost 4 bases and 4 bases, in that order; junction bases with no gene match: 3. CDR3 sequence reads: CASSRGQPETQYL. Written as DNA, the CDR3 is TGTGCCAGCAGCCGGGGACAGCCAGAGACCCAGTACCTT.

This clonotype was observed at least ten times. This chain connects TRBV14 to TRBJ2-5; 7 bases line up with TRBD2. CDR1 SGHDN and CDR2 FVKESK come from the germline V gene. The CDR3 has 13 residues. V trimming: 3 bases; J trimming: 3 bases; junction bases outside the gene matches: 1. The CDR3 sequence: CASSHREEETQYF. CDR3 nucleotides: TGTGCCAGCAGCCACCGGGAGGAAGAGACCCAGTACTTC.

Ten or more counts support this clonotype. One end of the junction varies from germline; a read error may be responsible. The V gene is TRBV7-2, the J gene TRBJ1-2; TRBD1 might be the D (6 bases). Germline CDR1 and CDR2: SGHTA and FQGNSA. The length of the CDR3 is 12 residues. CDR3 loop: CASSLRTEGSTF. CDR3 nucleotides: TGTGCCAGCAGCTTAAGGACAGAGGGCTCCACCTTC.